Below are 31 T cell receptor beta chains sequenced from a single sample in a study of cytotoxic CD8 clonotypes in ibrutinib-treated CLL. Generated by immunoSEQ multiplex PCR, the TCRdb table keeps only in-frame clones and is missing some. This sample has around 310,000 clones, with more than 65% found just once. The specimen comprised PBMCs, sampled before ibrutinib treatment. Receptor source: a human donor with chronic lymphocytic leukemia.

The chain has TRBV9 and TRBJ2-2, with 13 nucleotides matching TRBD2. CDR1 is SGDLS, CDR2 YYNGEE, per germline. This CDR3 region has 20 residues. The V segment lost 0 bases and the J segment 1 base; nucleotides outside the gene matches: 9. The CDR3 region has the DNA TGTGCCAGCAGCGTAGTTTGGACTAGCGGGAGAATTCAGAACACCGGGGAGCTGTTTTTT. Its translation: CASSVVWTSGRIQNTGELFF.

This clone was picked up a small number of times. The genes are TRBV5-3 and TRBJ1-5; D is unresolved. TRBV5-3 is an ORF for which the function is uncertain. The CDR3 consists of 12 residues. Trimming removed 1 base at V and 6 bases at J, with 5 bases between. The chain's CDR3 is CARSLRAQPQHF. The CDR3, as DNA: TGTGCCAGAAGCTTGAGGGCTCAGCCCCAGCATTTT.

The chain recombines TRBV9 with TRBJ1-1; a possible D gene is TRBD1 (5 bases). The CDR3 consists of 17 residues. Trimming cost V 0 bases and J 0 bases, with 15 bases left between them. The V gene's germline CDR1 is SGDLS and CDR2 YYNGEE. The CDR3 DNA reads TGTGCCAGCAGCGTAGGGTCGGAGGGACGGTTGAACACTGAAGCTTTCTTT. Its protein is CASSVGSEGRLNTEAFF.

The chain is built from TRBV5-1 and TRBJ2-1; TRBD2 aligns across 12 bases. This CDR3 has 16 residues. The V and J ends lost 0 bases and 6 bases, in that order; junction bases with no gene match: 4. From germline, CDR1 is SGHRS and CDR2 YFSETQ. The CDR3 DNA sequence: TGCGCCAGCAGCTTGGGACTAGCGGGAGAAGCCAATGAGCAGTTCTTC. Its protein is CASSLGLAGEANEQFF.

The chain links TRBV18 to TRBJ1-3; maybe TRBD1 (6 bases). Trimming cost V 3 bases and J 0 bases, with 24 bases left between them. The CDR3 loop spans 20 amino acids. Germline CDR1 is KGHSH and CDR2 is LQKENI. CDR3 in DNA: TGTGCCAGCTCACCTTACGCCGCGGGGGGCCGAACCCTCTCTGGAAACACCATATATTTT. Protein: CASSPYAAGGRTLSGNTIYF.

The CDR3 nucleotides are TGTGCCAGCAGATCAAGCCCAGGACAGGTTAACACTGAAGCTTTCTTT. Its translation is CASRSSPGQVNTEAFF. The chain joins TRBV7-9 to TRBJ1-1; 7 bases are shared with TRBD1. V trimming: 6 bases; J trimming: 2 bases; junction bases outside the gene matches: 12. The CDR3 contains 16 residues. Germline V CDR1 and CDR2: SEHNR, FQNEAQ (reference sequence).

The chain employs TRBV10-1 and TRBJ2-7, with 9 bases that match TRBD1. Germline V CDR1 and CDR2: WNHNN, SYGVQD (reference sequence). The V segment lost 8 bases and the J segment 6 bases; nucleotides outside the gene matches: 8. There are 13 residues in the CDR3. CDR3 DNA: TGCGCCAGCGGAACAGGGGGCAAGGGCGAGCAGTACTTC. Encoded protein: CASGTGGKGEQYF.

The gene calls are TRBV10-1 and TRBJ2-2; D unclear. V lost 6 bases and J 1 base, leaving 3 bases between the germline ends. CDR1 and CDR2 (germline): WNHNN, SYGVQD (reference sequence). CDR3 length equals 12 residues. CDR3 DNA: TGCGCCAGCAGAGAGAACACCGGGGAGCTGTTTTTT. Its translation: CASRENTGELFF.

Only a few counts were recorded for this clone. V gene TRBV4-2 combines with J gene TRBJ2-7; D not certain. Germline V gene lookup returns CDR1 LGHNA and CDR2 YNFKEQ. The V end lost 0 bases, the J end lost 3 bases, and 9 bases lay between the germline ends. This CDR3 region has 14 residues. CDR3 in amino acids: CASSQDPLDYEQYF. The CDR3 DNA sequence: TGTGCCAGCAGCCAAGATCCTCTCGACTACGAGCAGTACTTC.

The genes are TRBV7-8 and TRBJ2-1, with D perhaps matching TRBD2 (5 bases). V lost 5 bases to trimming and J lost 0 bases, with 17 bases between them. There are 17 residues in the CDR3. Germline V gene lookup returns CDR1 SGHVS and CDR2 FQNEAQ. The CDR3 nucleotides are TGTGCCAGCAGCGCCACCGACTACCTTACCTCCTACAATGAGCAGTTCTTC. Its translation is CASSATDYLTSYNEQFF.

The chain is built from TRBV19 and TRBJ2-3; no firm D call. Trimming cost V 0 bases and J 4 bases, with 5 bases left between them. This CDR3 has 13 residues. Germline values: CDR1 LNHDA, CDR2 SQIVND (reference sequence). In DNA form, the CDR3 reads TGTGCCAGTAGTATAGATCGGGCAGATACGCAGTATTTT. Protein: CASSIDRADTQYF. The full variable domain, rest sourced from reference TRBV19 and TRBJ2-3, is DGGITQSPKYLFRKEGQNVTLSCEQNLNHDAMYWYRQDPGQGLRLIYYSQIVNDFQKGDIAEGYSVSREKKESFPLTVTSAQKNPTAFYLCASSIDRADTQYFGPGTRLTVL.

The chain combines TRBV27 with TRBJ2-1; no definite D call. CDR1 is MNHEY and CDR2 is SMNVEV in the germline V gene (reference sequence). The CDR3 loop spans 15 amino acids. V was trimmed by 0 bases and J by 4 bases, leaving 10 bases between them. CDR3 nucleotides: TGTGCCAGCAGTTTATCGCCCGCCCTATACAATGAGCAGTTCTTC. This translates into CASSLSPALYNEQFF.

The chain has TRBV6-5 and TRBJ2-4; TRBD1 aligns across 10 bases. Germline V gives CDR1 MNHEY, CDR2 SVGAGI. This CDR3 contains 12 residues. Losses at the gene ends were 6 bases for V and 8 bases for J; bases not matched to a gene: 1. The CDR3 nucleotides are TGTGCCAGCAGAGGACAGGGGGACATTCAGTACTTC. Amino acid sequence: CASRGQGDIQYF.

V is TRBV28 and J is TRBJ1-2, with a possible D match to TRBD1 (6 bases). Trimming took 2 bases from V and 8 from J, leaving 15 bases between them. The germline V gene encodes CDR1 MDHEN and CDR2 SYDVKM. This CDR3 region has 14 residues. CDR3 protein: CASSLNRERGGYTF. CDR3 DNA sequence: TGTGCCAGCAGTTTAAACAGGGAGAGGGGAGGCTACACCTTC.

The table lists this clone with a few counts. V and J are TRBV9 and TRBJ2-2; D remains ambiguous. The CDR3 consists of 13 residues. The germline V gene encodes CDR1 SGDLS and CDR2 YYNGEE. V was shortened by 0 bases and J by 6 bases, with 6 bases between the two germline ends. The CDR3 loop is CASSVASSGELFF. Written as DNA, the CDR3 is TGTGCCAGCAGCGTAGCTTCGTCCGGGGAGCTGTTTTTT.

This clone was seen a handful of times. The chain carries TRBV27 and TRBJ2-4; D ambiguous. The V gene's germline CDR1 is MNHEY and CDR2 SMNVEV (reference sequence). Trimming stripped 0 bases from V and 3 bases from J, with 3 bases between. This CDR3 spans 13 amino acids. The CDR3 coding sequence is TGTGCCAGCAGTTTATCAGTCAAAAACATTCAGTACTTC. The encoded protein is CASSLSVKNIQYF.

The rearrangement uses TRBV7-9 and TRBJ2-7; 9 bases align to TRBD1. The CDR3 has 17 amino acids. In germline, CDR1 is SEHNR, CDR2 FQNEAQ (reference sequence). V shed 0 bases and J 0 bases; nucleotides not matched to a gene: 6. The CDR3 nucleotides read TGTGCCAGCAGCTTAGCCCCCGGACAGGGGCACTCCTACGAGCAGTACTTC. Translation: CASSLAPGQGHSYEQYF.

The chain couples TRBV2 to TRBJ2-7; the match to TRBD2 covers 12 bases. V shed 3 bases and J 7 bases; nucleotides not matched to a gene: 13. CDR1 is SNHLY, CDR2 FYNNEI, per germline. The CDR3 is 17 residues long. The CDR3 protein is CASSDVWLAGGLGEQYF. CDR3 DNA: TGTGCCAGCAGTGATGTATGGCTAGCGGGAGGGCTGGGGGAGCAGTACTTC.

The gene calls are TRBV28 and TRBJ2-7; tentatively, D is TRBD2 (5 bases). V lost 6 bases to trimming and J lost 4 bases, with 16 bases between them. CDR1 is MDHEN, CDR2 SYDVKM, per germline. This CDR3 is built from 14 residues. CDR3 nucleotide sequence: TGTGCCAGCAGATTGTTTACGGGGTCATACGAGCAGTACTTC. The encoded protein is CASRLFTGSYEQYF.

V is TRBV11-2 and J is TRBJ2-3; 12 bases agree with TRBD2. This CDR3 comprises 17 residues. Unmatched junction bases numbered 10, after V lost 4 bases and J lost 5 bases. The germline gives CDR1 SGHAT, CDR2 FQNNGV. CDR3 region: CASSYPDGLAGRDTQYF. CDR3 DNA: TGTGCCAGCAGCTACCCAGACGGACTAGCGGGGCGAGATACGCAGTATTTT.

The chain has TRBV6-5 and TRBJ2-1; 8 positions agree with TRBD2. This CDR3 is 15 amino acids long. In germline, CDR1 is MNHEY, CDR2 SVGAGI. Trimming at V came to 5 bases and at J to 2 bases, leaving 5 bases not matched to a gene. CDR3 sequence (DNA): TGTGCCAGCAGTCTGAGCGGGAGTCCCTACAATGAGCAGTTCTTC. It encodes CASSLSGSPYNEQFF.

The chain uses TRBV6-6 and TRBJ1-4; D not certain. CDR3 size: 16 residues. V dropped 1 base and J dropped 4 bases, with 13 bases sitting between them. Germline V gene data show CDR1 as MNHNY and CDR2 as SVGAGI (reference sequence). In DNA form, the CDR3 reads TGTGCCAGCAGTTACTTCACAGTCGGCGGTAATGAAAAACTGTTTTTT. Translating it yields CASSYFTVGGNEKLFF.

The chain is built from TRBV6-6 and TRBJ2-7; TRBD2 is a possible D gene (6 bases). V dropped 6 bases and J dropped 3 bases, with 15 bases sitting between them. Germline CDR1 reads MNHNY; CDR2 reads SVGAGI (reference sequence). The CDR3 consists of 14 residues. CDR3 sequence: CASRSGGLSYEQYF. CDR3 nucleotides: TGTGCCAGCAGGAGTGGGGGGTTAAGCTACGAGCAGTACTTC.

The chain employs TRBV19 and TRBJ2-4; 9 bases are shared with TRBD1. Trimming cost V 0 bases and J 7 bases; bases outside gene matches: 7. Germline V gives CDR1 LNHDA, CDR2 SQIVND (reference sequence). This CDR3 is 16 amino acids long. CDR3 bases: TGTGCCAGTAGTATAGAACTACAGGGGGCAGCGAACATTCAGTACTTC. This codes for CASSIELQGAANIQYF.

V usage is TRBV6-6 and J usage is TRBJ1-1; D is unresolved. Looked up from germline, CDR1 is MNHNY and CDR2 is SVGAGI (reference sequence). Trimming removed 1 base from V and 1 base from J, with 7 bases in between. The CDR3 consists of 14 residues. CDR3 sequence (DNA): TGTGCCAGCAGTTACTATAGGGCGAACACTGAAGCTTTCTTT. Residues: CASSYYRANTEAFF.

The chain joins TRBV12-5 to TRBJ2-2; 7 nucleotides align to TRBD2. This CDR3 has 20 amino acids. V dropped 1 base and J dropped 0; count of bases not matched to a gene: 14. CDR1 LGHNT and CDR2 FRNRAP come from the germline V gene. CDR3 nucleotide sequence: TGTGCTAGTGGTTTGGCCCCAAAGGGAACTAGCGATCCGAACACCGGGGAGCTGTTTTTT. It codes for CASGLAPKGTSDPNTGELFF.

CDR3 bases: TGTGCCAGCAGTTACGGTGAGCCCCTCAATGAGCAGTTCTTC. It encodes CASSYGEPLNEQFF. V gene TRBV6-6 combines with J gene TRBJ2-1; D gene unclear. V was pared by 2 bases and J by 6 bases, with 11 bases between. Germline V gene lookup returns CDR1 MNHNY and CDR2 SVGAGI (reference sequence). The CDR3 loop spans 14 amino acids.

This clone came up a few times. The rearrangement links TRBV28 to TRBJ1-5; D not resolved. Germline V gene sequence: CDR1 MDHEN, CDR2 SYDVKM. The CDR3 sequence is 12 residues long. The V gene lost 5 bases and the J gene lost 6 bases, with 8 bases spanning the gap. Here the CDR3 DNA reads TGTGCCAGCAGTCCCCCGAGTCAGCCCCAGCATTTT. The encoded protein is CASSPPSQPQHF.

Here the CDR3 DNA reads TGCGCCAGCAGCCCGGGACTAGCGGGAGTCGAGACCCAGTACTTC. Protein product: CASSPGLAGVETQYF. V usage is TRBV5-1 and J usage is TRBJ2-5; TRBD2 matches at 14 bases. The germline CDR1 and CDR2 sequences are SGHRS and YFSETQ. CDR3 length equals 15 residues. The junction had 4 bases not matched to a gene; V was cut back by 4 bases and J by 5 bases.

The chain carries TRBV29-1 and TRBJ2-2, with 13 bases aligning to TRBD2. J lost 2 bases, V lost 5 bases, and 2 bases had no gene match. Germline V gene data show CDR1 as SQVTM and CDR2 as ANQGSEA. The CDR3 is 15 residues long. CDR3 protein: CSVRLAGGNTGELFF. CDR3 DNA sequence: TGCAGCGTTCGACTAGCGGGAGGTAACACCGGGGAGCTGTTTTTT.

The chain is built from TRBV9 and TRBJ1-2; no definite D call. Germline CDR1 is SGDLS and CDR2 is YYNGEE. Trimming removed 0 bases from V and 2 bases from J, with 11 bases in between. The length of the CDR3 is 15 residues. CDR3 bases: TGTGCCAGCAGCGTAGCCACCAATTGGAACTATGGCTACACCTTC. Amino acid sequence: CASSVATNWNYGYTF. The full variable domain, its missing parts supplied by reference TRBV9 and TRBJ1-2, is DSGVTQTPKHLITATGQRVTLRCSPRSGDLSVYWYQQSLDQGLQFLIQYYNGEERAKGNILERFSAQQFPDLHSELNLSSLELGDSALYFCASSVATNWNYGYTFGSGTRLTVV.